This T cell receptor beta chain was identified in a study of beta chain features in type 1 diabetes. General study findings and limits: Moderate but significant shortening of TCRB CDR3s was recorded in all four CD4+ subsets from Type 1 diabetes patients.

Germline assignment: CDR1 SGHVS and CDR2 FQNEAQ. After removal of 5 bases from V and 1 base from J, the junction contained 8 bases not matched to a gene. This CDR3 region has 16 residues. Every isolated RNA sample was fully reverse transcribed, so sequencing captured expressed TCRB transcripts. Sequenced naive, central memory and regulatory T cell samples produced an average of roughly 3.6 million reads. Measured with immunoSEQ multiplex PCR; TCRdb has only the in-frame clones, and not every one. The table lists 50,000 or so clones, 42% of them singletons. On this clone: Its antigen is unidentified.

The chain recombines TRBV7-8 with TRBJ2-7; 10 bases align to TRBD2. The clonotype was recovered from a man aged 30-40 years with type 1 diabetes. Material for sequencing was Tregs from blood. The CDR3: CASSLRTSGTSYEQYF. In nucleotides, the CDR3 is TGTGCCAGCAGCCTAAGGACTAGCGGAACTTCCTACGAGCAGTACTTC.